The source of this T cell receptor (beta chain) is a study of shared clonotypes between healthy human individuals. Study results and caveats: Genetic and exposure-history diversity was limited by the few donors. When naive CD4 clonotypes were compared across a few donors, roughly 4.9% were shared. Generation probabilities were higher for clonotypes shared across all four sorted-subset donors than for unshared ones.

The method was immunoSEQ multiplex PCR; TCRdb's version includes in-frame clones alone and lacks a portion of them. This sample yields about 980,000 clones, of which around three quarters are seen a single time; about 1.5% belongs to the top ten. A remark on this clone: No antigen is known for it.

The study drew all its donors from Caucasian adults living in Nashville, Tennessee. Between the trimmed V and J ends, which lost 4 bases and 5 bases, there was a span of 16 bases. The CDR3 runs to 14 residues. Germline lookup yields CDR1 SGHNT and CDR2 YYREEE (reference sequence). Sequencing was performed on memory CD4+ T cells sorted from blood. Noted subset: CD45RA-negative fraction. This TCR derives from a man between 18 and 29 years old in good health. This chain links TRBV5-4 with TRBJ2-7, with D hard to call. The DNA for the CDR3 is TGTGCCAGCAGCCCCGGCGGTAATTGGAACGAGCAGTACTTC. It is translated as CASSPGGNWNEQYF.